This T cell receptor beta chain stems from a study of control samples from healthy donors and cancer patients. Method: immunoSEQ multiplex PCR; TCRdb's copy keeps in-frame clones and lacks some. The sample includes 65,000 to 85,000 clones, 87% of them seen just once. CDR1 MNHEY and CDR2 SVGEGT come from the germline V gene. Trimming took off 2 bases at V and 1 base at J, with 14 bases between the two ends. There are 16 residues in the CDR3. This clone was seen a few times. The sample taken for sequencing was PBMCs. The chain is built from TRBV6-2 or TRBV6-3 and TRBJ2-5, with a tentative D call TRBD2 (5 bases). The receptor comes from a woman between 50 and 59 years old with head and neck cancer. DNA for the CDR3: TGTGCCAGCAGTTACGGGAGCTTTTGGGGCCAAGAGACCCAGTACTTC. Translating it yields CASSYGSFWGQETQYF.